The 17 T cell receptor beta chains in this list originate from one sample, sequenced in a study of shared clonotypes between healthy human individuals. Sequencing used immunoSEQ multiplex PCR; TCRdb keeps in-frame clones, though not all of them. The sample yields roughly 2.2 million clones, about 92% seen once. Source material: naive CD4+ T cells from PBMCs. The sample's subset: CD45RA+ positively selected. The receptors derive from a man aged 18 to 29 in good health. Some clones in this sample may be carry-over from other donors' samples.

V is TRBV7-8 and J is TRBJ1-2; 9 bases map to TRBD1. The junction had 12 bases not matched to a gene; V was cut back by 0 bases and J by 4 bases. CDR3 size: 18 residues. The germline V gene has CDR1 SGHVS and CDR2 FQNEAQ. The CDR3 region has the DNA TGTGCCAGCAGCTTAGCCGCTATCCGGACAGGGGCGACCTATGGCTACACCTTC. It specifies CASSLAAIRTGATYGYTF.

CDR3 in DNA: TGCGCCAGCAGCTTCGGAACAGGGGGTAACTATGGCTACACCTTC. Translated: CASSFGTGGNYGYTF. V gene TRBV5-1 combines with J gene TRBJ1-2, with TRBD1 matching over 8 bases. Trimming removed 2 bases from V and 1 base from J; junction bases left unmatched: 4. Looked up from germline, CDR1 is SGHRS and CDR2 is YFSETQ. This CDR3 is 15 amino acids long.

This clone was seen more than once but under ten times. The V gene is TRBV6-4, the J gene TRBJ1-5; no firm D call. V lost 10 bases, J lost 2 bases, and 9 bases lay in between. The CDR3 runs to 12 residues. The germline V gene has CDR1 MRHNA and CDR2 SNTAGT. CDR3 residues: CATIAGNQPQHF. The CDR3 DNA reads TGTGCCACCATAGCGGGCAATCAGCCCCAGCATTTT.

About this clone: Additional DNA sequences in this sample encode the identical CDR3. The chain uses TRBV5-1 and TRBJ2-2; possibly TRBD2 for D (7 bases). The V gene lost 2 bases and the J gene lost 3 bases, with 11 bases spanning the gap. This CDR3 is 15 amino acids long. Germline-derived CDR1 and CDR2 are SGHRS and YFSETQ. The CDR3 is CASSFGGPHTGELFF. DNA of the CDR3: TGCGCCAGCAGCTTCGGGGGGCCCCACACCGGGGAGCTGTTTTTT.

J is TRBJ1-2 and V is TRBV6-1, with D perhaps matching TRBD1 (5 bases). Trimming pared 6 bases from V and 2 bases from J, leaving 10 bases between. The germline V gene has CDR1 MNHNS and CDR2 SASEGT. The CDR3 consists of 13 residues. The CDR3 DNA sequence: TGTGCCAGCAGCTTAGGGGTGAACTATGGCTACACCTTC. Residues: CASSLGVNYGYTF.

Details on this clone: Distinct nucleotide sequences in the sample also encode this CDR3. The gene calls are TRBV7-2 and TRBJ1-2; weak D call: TRBD1 (6 bases). This CDR3 has 15 amino acids. Germline V gene lookup returns CDR1 SGHTA and CDR2 FQGNSA. Trimming took off 1 base at V and 4 bases at J, with 13 bases between the two ends. The CDR3 is CASSLDGGRGYGYTF. The CDR3 DNA follows: TGTGCCAGCAGCTTAGATGGGGGGCGCGGCTATGGCTACACCTTC.

The V and J genes are TRBV5-4 and TRBJ1-1; a weak D match, TRBD1 (6 bases). The V end lost 3 bases, the J end lost 4 bases, and 16 bases lay between the germline ends. Germline loops: CDR1 SGHNT, CDR2 YYREEE (reference sequence). CDR3 length: 15 residues. CDR3 sequence: CASSSSQGSGTEAFF. CDR3 nucleotides: TGTGCCAGCAGCTCCTCCCAGGGGAGTGGCACTGAAGCTTTCTTT. Variable domain in full (rest from reference TRBV5-4 and TRBJ1-1): ETGVTQSPTHLIKTRGQQVTLRCSSQSGHNTVSWYQQALGQGPQFIFQYYREEENGRGNFPPRFSGLQFPNYSSELNVNALELDDSALYLCASSSSQGSGTEAFFGQGTRLTVV.

The V gene is TRBV5-1, the J gene TRBJ2-1; D is undetermined. V shed 0 bases and J shed 4 bases, with 11 bases lying between them. Germline V gene lookup returns CDR1 SGHRS and CDR2 YFSETQ. The CDR3 consists of 15 residues. The CDR3 nucleotides are TGCGCCAGCAGCTTGGGGCTAATACCGTACAATGAGCAGTTCTTC. Its protein is CASSLGLIPYNEQFF.

The rearrangement uses TRBV2 and TRBJ1-6; no clear D. V was trimmed by 5 bases and J by 7 bases, leaving 6 bases between them. CDR1 and CDR2 (germline): SNHLY, FYNNEI. There are 12 residues in the CDR3. The CDR3 coding sequence is TGTGCCAGCAGTTCGGGGAATTCACCCCTCCACTTT. It specifies CASSSGNSPLHF.

The V call is TRBV5-1, the J call TRBJ2-7, with 11 positions matching TRBD2. Germline V lookup: CDR1 SGHRS, CDR2 YFSETQ. The CDR3 runs 16 residues. The V gene end was trimmed by 3 bases and the J gene end by 0 bases; junction bases not matched to a gene: 5. This CDR3 reads CASSYKTSGNSYEQYF. CDR3 in DNA: TGCGCCAGCAGCTACAAGACTAGCGGGAACTCCTACGAGCAGTACTTC. Using reference TRBV5-1 and TRBJ2-7 for the parts outside the CDR3, the full variable domain is KAGVTQTPRYLIKTRGQQVTLSCSPISGHRSVSWYQQTPGQGLQFLFEYFSETQRNKGNFPGRFSGRQFSNSRSEMNVSTLELGDSALYLCASSYKTSGNSYEQYFGPGTRLTVT.

This sequence joins TRBV5-1 and TRBJ2-2, with 12 positions matching TRBD2. CDR1 is SGHRS and CDR2 is YFSETQ in the germline V gene. Trimming removed 4 bases from V and 6 bases from J; junction bases left unmatched: 7. The CDR3 has 16 residues. The CDR3 region is CASSQTSGSIAGELFF. As DNA, the CDR3 is TGCGCCAGCAGCCAGACTAGCGGGAGTATTGCCGGGGAGCTGTTTTTT. Filled out from reference TRBV5-1 and TRBJ2-2, the complete variable domain reads KAGVTQTPRYLIKTRGQQVTLSCSPISGHRSVSWYQQTPGQGLQFLFEYFSETQRNKGNFPGRFSGRQFSNSRSEMNVSTLELGDSALYLCASSQTSGSIAGELFFGEGSRLTVL.

The chain carries TRBV5-8 and TRBJ2-6, with a tentative D call TRBD2 (7 bases). CDR3 length: 17 residues. Trimming left V 1 base short and J 4 bases short, with 15 bases between. Germline lookup yields CDR1 SGHTS and CDR2 YDEGEE. The CDR3 is CASSLLAGARGANVLTF. CDR3 bases: TGTGCCAGCAGCTTGCTGGCGGGGGCGCGAGGGGCCAACGTCCTGACTTTC.

The CDR3 bases are TGTGCCAGTAGTCCCGGACAGTGGACTGAAGCTTTCTTT. Protein sequence: CASSPGQWTEAFF. V and J are TRBV19 and TRBJ1-1, with TRBD1 as a possible D gene (6 bases). This CDR3 contains 13 residues. Per the germline V gene, CDR1 is LNHDA and CDR2 is SQIVND (reference sequence). V lost 5 bases and J 5 bases, leaving 12 bases between the germline ends.

The CDR3 sequence: CASSLEGSALYGYTF. In DNA, the CDR3 is TGTGCCAGCAGTTTAGAGGGGAGCGCTCTCTATGGCTACACCTTC. The chain uses TRBV28 and TRBJ1-2; D is perhaps TRBD1 (5 bases). The CDR3 runs to 15 residues. V gave up 2 bases and J gave up 4 bases, with 14 bases separating them. CDR1 and CDR2 from the germline V gene are MDHEN and SYDVKM.

The chain uses TRBV7-8 and TRBJ2-6; D is ambiguous. Germline V CDR1 and CDR2: SGHVS, FQNEAQ. V lost 4 bases and J lost 0, with 10 bases in between. CDR3 length: 16 residues. The CDR3 here is CASSSGTVSGANVLTF. As DNA, the CDR3 is TGTGCCAGCAGCTCGGGCACTGTCTCTGGGGCCAACGTCCTGACTTTC.

The chain uses TRBV5-4 and TRBJ2-1; D might be TRBD2 (7 bases). From germline, CDR1 is SGHNT and CDR2 YYREEE (reference sequence). V was trimmed by 4 bases and J by 7 bases, leaving 18 bases between them. This CDR3 is 15 amino acids long. CDR3 region: CASSPRGPLVNEQFF. The CDR3 bases are TGTGCCAGCAGCCCGCGGGGGCCCCTAGTGAATGAGCAGTTCTTC.

The chain joins TRBV5-4 to TRBJ2-5; D may match TRBD1 or TRBD2 (5 bases each). Germline CDR1 is SGHNT and CDR2 is YYREEE (reference sequence). Trimming stripped 2 bases from V and 5 bases from J, with 10 bases between. This CDR3 is built from 13 residues. Here the CDR3 reads CASSFGTGETQYF. The CDR3 coding sequence is TGTGCCAGCAGCTTTGGGACGGGGGAGACCCAGTACTTC. The full variable domain, with the rest looked up from reference TRBV5-4 and TRBJ2-5, is ETGVTQSPTHLIKTRGQQVTLRCSSQSGHNTVSWYQQALGQGPQFIFQYYREEENGRGNFPPRFSGLQFPNYSSELNVNALELDDSALYLCASSFGTGETQYFGPGTRLLVL.